Below, 12 T cell receptor beta chains from the same sample are listed, as sequenced in a study of molecular identifiers for immune sequencing clone quantification. Via MiXCR, TCRdb re-called the PCR reads, giving one row per CDR3 protein. This sample has tens of thousands of distinct CDR3 sequences; 15% to 20% occur once, and the top ten carry approximately 1.1%. The sample taken for sequencing was naive CD8+ T cells from blood, with Jurkat cell RNA spiked in. As for subset: FACS-sorted CD8+CD4-CCR7+CD45RA+ naive T cells. All receptors come from a human donor in good health. Some libraries in this study had Jurkat cell RNA spiked in.

A remark on this clonotype: It may be a read error: a sequence one base away is much more abundant. The chain recombines TRBV12-3 or TRBV12-4 with TRBJ2-3; TRBD2 agrees at 7 bases. The V segment lost 6 bases and the J segment 5 bases; nucleotides outside the gene matches: 11. The CDR3 loop spans 15 amino acids. Here the CDR3 reads CASRQNGEGIDTQYF. CDR3 nucleotide sequence: TGTGCCAGCAGGCAGAACGGGGAGGGGATAGATACGCAGTATTTT.

The chain combines TRBV20-1 with TRBJ1-1, with D possibly TRBD1 on 6 matching bases. Germline CDR1 is DFQATT and CDR2 is SNEGSKA (reference sequence). The CDR3 extends over 12 amino acids. The V and J ends lost 4 bases and 6 bases respectively, with 12 bases between them. DNA for the CDR3: TGCAGTGCTACAGCAGGGGTGGCTGAAGCTTTCTTT. It codes for CSATAGVAEAFF.

The chain carries TRBV3-1 and TRBJ1-5; the D gene is possibly TRBD1 (5 bases). Germline V CDR1 and CDR2: LGHDT, YNNKEL (reference sequence). V gave up 0 bases and J gave up 5 bases, with 11 bases separating them. The CDR3 spans 15 residues. The CDR3 DNA reads as TGTGCCAGCAGCCAAGATTGGGGCCTCGATCAGCCCCAGCATTTT. It is translated as CASSQDWGLDQPQHF.

This clonotype appeared many times. The rearrangement joins TRBV9 to TRBJ2-7; D unclear. Between the trimmed V and J ends, which lost 3 bases and 6 bases, there was a span of 10 bases. The germline gives CDR1 SGDLS, CDR2 YYNGEE. The length of the CDR3 is 12 residues. The CDR3 loop reads CASSGAGFEQYF. For the CDR3, the DNA is TGTGCCAGCAGCGGCGCCGGGTTCGAGCAGTACTTC. The variable domain in full, completed from reference TRBV9 and TRBJ2-7, reads DSGVTQTPKHLITATGQRVTLRCSPRSGDLSVYWYQQSLDQGLQFLIQYYNGEERAKGNILERFSAQQFPDLHSELNLSSLELGDSALYFCASSGAGFEQYFGPGTRLTVT.

This clonotype appeared many times. The CDR3 reads CAWDSQMNTEAFF. The DNA of the CDR3 is TGTGCCTGGGACTCCCAGATGAACACTGAAGCTTTCTTT. The V and J genes are TRBV30 and TRBJ1-1; D is uncertain. Deletions cut 5 bases from V and 0 bases from J, with 10 bases between. The CDR3 has 13 residues. Germline loops: CDR1 GTSNPN, CDR2 SVGIG (reference sequence).

Notes on this clonotype: It may be a read error: a sequence one base away is much more abundant. The chain couples TRBV6-2 or TRBV6-3 to TRBJ2-1, with 10 bases aligning to TRBD2. This CDR3 is 15 amino acids long. Per the germline V gene, CDR1 is MNHEY and CDR2 is SVGEGT. The CDR3 loop reads CASSLLAGVNNERFF. CDR3 coding DNA: TGTGCCAGCAGTCTTCTAGCGGGAGTGAACAATGAGCGGTTCTTC.

In this sample, this clonotype turned up many times. The chain joins TRBV14 to TRBJ2-3; 15 bases match TRBD2. Germline V gene data show CDR1 as SGHDN and CDR2 as FVKESK. The CDR3 length is 20 residues. The V and J ends lost 3 bases and 0 bases, in that order; junction bases with no gene match: 10. In DNA, the CDR3 is TGTGCCAGCAGCCACCCACGGGGACTAGCGGGGGGCCGTAGCACAGATACGCAGTATTTT. This sequence encodes CASSHPRGLAGGRSTDTQYF.

This clonotype was seen a handful of times. This CDR3 is CASSQAGWYNYGYTF. In nucleotides, the CDR3 is TGCGCCAGCAGTCAAGCAGGCTGGTATAACTATGGCTACACCTTC. V usage is TRBV23-1 and J usage is TRBJ1-2, with D unresolved. TRBV23-1 is noted as an ORF with a role that remains uncertain. V gave up 2 bases and J gave up 1 base, with 11 bases separating them. The CDR3 contains 15 residues.

This clonotype is deemed medium-sized. The chain uses TRBV7-9 and TRBJ2-3, with unresolved D. Trimming cost V 1 base and J 1 base, with 0 bases left between them. The CDR3 runs to 12 residues. From germline, CDR1 is SEHNR and CDR2 FQNEAQ (reference sequence). The CDR3 protein is CASSLGTDTQYF. The CDR3 bases are TGTGCCAGCAGCTTAGGCACAGATACGCAGTATTTT.

The sample holds many counts of this clonotype. The rearrangement joins TRBV28 to TRBJ1-1; 9 bases are a match to TRBD1. J gave up 0 bases and V 3 bases, and 5 bases lay outside the gene matches. This CDR3 contains 16 residues. Germline V gene data show CDR1 as MDHEN and CDR2 as SYDVKM. This CDR3 reads CASSFWGTGMNTEAFF. CDR3 in DNA: TGTGCCAGCAGTTTTTGGGGGACAGGGATGAACACTGAAGCTTTCTTT.

V and J are TRBV27 and TRBJ2-5; weak D call: TRBD1 (6 bases). Germline values: CDR1 MNHEY, CDR2 SMNVEV (reference sequence). Trimming cost V 0 bases and J 3 bases, with 8 bases left between them. The CDR3 has 14 amino acids. The CDR3 protein is CASSLSDSKETQYF. Written as DNA, the CDR3 is TGTGCCAGCAGTTTATCGGACAGCAAAGAGACCCAGTACTTC.

This clonotype was recorded at least ten times. This chain uses TRBV19 with TRBJ2-4; D is unresolved. CDR1 is LNHDA, CDR2 SQIVND, per germline (reference sequence). V gave up 3 bases and J gave up 0 bases, with 6 bases separating them. The CDR3 has 14 amino acids. CDR3 sequence reads: CASSIGEAKNIQYF. CDR3 bases: TGTGCCAGTAGTATTGGGGAAGCCAAAAACATTCAGTACTTC.